This is a list of T cell receptor beta chains from one sample in a study of HIV-infected patients and healthy controls. Each CDR3 protein is one row after TCRdb ran MiXCR on the 5' RACE reads. The sample lists around 6,800 distinct CDR3 sequences, roughly 7.4% occurring once. Sequencing was performed on blood, taken before antiretroviral therapy. The receptors were gathered from an adult with HIV infection. The CDR3 runs from the conserved cysteine through the conserved F or W. Fields, in order: D gene, V gene, clone size, CDR3 length, J gene, CDR3 DNA, CDR3 protein. The D gene is left open where the match is weak. The size of a clone is reported for some rows only, either as once, few or many, or as a class for expanded clones.

>-|TRBV20-1|many|13|TRBJ2-7
TGCAGTGCCTGGCTCCCGCAATCCTACGAGCAGTACTTC
CSAWLPQSYEQYF
>-|TRBV4-3|medium-sized|17|TRBJ1-4
TGCGCCAGCAGCCAAAAAGGGGCGCGATCATCGGATGAAAAACTGTTTTTT
CASSQKGARSSDEKLFF
>TRBD1|TRBV6-5|-|15|TRBJ1-2
TGTGCCAGCACAGAGACAGGGGCGGTCCCTTATGGCTACACCTTC
CASTETGAVPYGYTF
>-|TRBV6-5|many|16|TRBJ2-6
TGTGCCAGCAGTTACTTAGAGGGCTCTGGGGCCAACGTCCTGACTTTC
CASSYLEGSGANVLTF
>-|TRBV27|-|17|TRBJ2-1
TGTGCCAGCAGTGCAAGACCCCGGGACTTCTACTACAATGAGCAGTTCTTC
CASSARPRDFYYNEQFF
>TRBD2|TRBV10-3|few|14|TRBJ2-1
TGTGCCATCAGGACTAGCGGGAGTAGGAATGAGCAGTTCTTC
CAIRTSGSRNEQFF
>TRBD1|TRBV6-2/TRBV6-3|-|12|TRBJ1-1
TGTGCCAGCAATGGACAGGGCACTGAAGCTTTCTTT
CASNGQGTEAFF
>TRBD1|TRBV7-2|many|14|TRBJ1-1
TGTGCCAGCAGCTTGACAGGGGCAAACACTGAAGCTTTCTTT
CASSLTGANTEAFF
>TRBD1|TRBV7-6|many|14|TRBJ2-7
TGTGCCAGCAGCTCAACGGGACAGGGGTACGAGCAGTACTTC
CASSSTGQGYEQYF
>-|TRBV5-4|-|14|TRBJ1-5
TGTGCCAGCAGCTCCTGGGGTGTCAATCAGCCCCAGCATTTT
CASSSWGVNQPQHF
>-|TRBV2|many|14|TRBJ1-1
TGTGCCAGCAGTGTGATCGGGGACGGCACTGAAGCTTTCTTT
CASSVIGDGTEAFF
>TRBD1|TRBV20-1|many|15|TRBJ2-7
TGCAGTGCTAGAGATCGAAACAGGGGGAGGTGGGAGCAGTACTTC
CSARDRNRGRWEQYF
>-|TRBV7-2|medium-sized|12|TRBJ2-2
TGTGCCAGCAGCTTATCCACCGGGGAGCTGTTTTTT
CASSLSTGELFF
>-|TRBV24-1|many|13|TRBJ1-2
TGTGCCACCAGTGATTTAAGGGGCTATGGCTACACCTTC
CATSDLRGYGYTF
>TRBD1|TRBV5-1|many|15|TRBJ2-7
TGCGCCAGCAGTCGGGACAGGGGGCCCTCCTACGAGCAGTACTTC
CASSRDRGPSYEQYF
>-|TRBV20-1|-|14|TRBJ2-3
TGCAGTGCCCCGTCCCCCCCGAGCACAGATACGCAGTATTTT
CSAPSPPSTDTQYF
>-|TRBV5-4|once|14|TRBJ1-1
TGTGCCAGCAGCTTGACAGGGATGAACACTGAAGCTTTCTTT
CASSLTGMNTEAFF
>TRBD1|TRBV30|medium-sized|12|TRBJ1-5
TGTGCCTGGAAGACAGGGAATCAGCCCCAGCATTTT
CAWKTGNQPQHF
>-|TRBV2|medium-sized|15|TRBJ2-5
TGTGCCAGCATAAAAGAGGGGGGACAGCAAGAGACCCAGTACTTC
CASIKEGGQQETQYF
>TRBD2|TRBV3-1|many|14|TRBJ2-1
TGTGCCAGCAGCTTTGGACTAGCTAACAATGAGCAGTTCTTC
CASSFGLANNEQFF
>-|TRBV29-1|medium-sized|16|TRBJ2-1
TGCAGCGTTGCACTAGCTCCTACCAGCTCCTACAATGAGCAGTTCTTC
CSVALAPTSSYNEQFF
>TRBD2|TRBV15|-|16|TRBJ2-5
TGTGCCACCAGCAGAGGGCAGCGGGAGGGTAGAGAGACCCAGTACTTC
CATSRGQREGRETQYF
>-|TRBV10-2|many|13|TRBJ1-5
TGCGCCAGCAGGGAAAATAGCAATCAGCCCCAGCATTTT
CASRENSNQPQHF
>TRBD1|TRBV28|medium-sized|14|TRBJ1-6
TGTGCCAGCAGCCCGGACAGGGAAGGTTCACCCCTCCACTTT
CASSPDREGSPLHF
>TRBD2|TRBV4-3|medium-sized|18|TRBJ2-1
TGCGCCAGCAGCCAAGAACCTTCAGGACTAGCGGGATTCGATGAGCAGTTCTTC
CASSQEPSGLAGFDEQFF
>-|TRBV2|few|13|TRBJ1-5
TGTGCCAGCAGTGACAGGGAAGGCCAGCCCCAGCATTTT
CASSDREGQPQHF
>TRBD1|TRBV2|medium-sized|15|TRBJ2-2
TGTGCCAGCACAGGGGGGACAGGGGTTACCGGGGAGCTGTTTTTT
CASTGGTGVTGELFF
>-|TRBV21-1|medium-sized|15|TRBJ2-3
TGTGCCTTGGCGGAGAGCGCGTATAAGGCAGATACGCAGTATTTT
CALAESAYKADTQYF
>-|TRBV5-1|medium-sized|15|TRBJ1-5
TGCGCCAGCAGCTTGGATGGCCGGTCGGGTCAGCCCCAGCATTTT
CASSLDGRSGQPQHF
>-|TRBV6-2/TRBV6-3|many|12|TRBJ1-1
TGTGCCAGCAGTTACGAGAACACTGAAGCTTTCTTT
CASSYENTEAFF
>-|TRBV30|many|13|TRBJ2-3
TGTGCCTGGAGTGAGGGAGTAAGGGATACGCAGTATTTT
CAWSEGVRDTQYF
>-|TRBV12-3/TRBV12-4|many|15|TRBJ2-5
TGTGCCAGCAGTTTCCTTAGGAAGTACCAAGAGACCCAGTACTTC
CASSFLRKYQETQYF
>-|TRBV6-7|few|15|TRBJ2-2
TGTGCCAGCAGTTACCAGGGTTCGAACACCGGGGAGCTGTTTTTT
CASSYQGSNTGELFF
>-|TRBV5-5|medium-sized|13|TRBJ2-3
TGTGCCAGCAGCTTGGAAGCACAGGATACGCAGTATTTT
CASSLEAQDTQYF
>-|TRBV27|medium-sized|14|TRBJ1-2
TGTGCCAGCAGGTTGGGACCCGCTAACTATGGCTACACCTTC
CASRLGPANYGYTF
>TRBD1|TRBV10-3|-|15|TRBJ2-3
TGTGCCATCAGTGAGGGGACAGGCCACACAGATACGCAGTATTTT
CAISEGTGHTDTQYF
>-|TRBV30|few|11|TRBJ2-3
TGTGCCCTCGACTACACAGATACGCAGTATTTT
CALDYTDTQYF
>-|TRBV18|many|15|TRBJ2-2
TGTGCCAGCTCACGACGGCCTGTGAGGACCGGGGAGCTGTTTTTT
CASSRRPVRTGELFF
>-|TRBV10-3|many|13|TRBJ1-1
TGTGCCATCAGGCACCAAGAGAACACTGAAGCTTTCTTT
CAIRHQENTEAFF
>TRBD2|TRBV27|-|15|TRBJ2-3
TGTGCCAGCAGTCCGAGCGGGGGGGCGTTAGATACGCAGTATTTT
CASSPSGGALDTQYF
>-|TRBV20-1|many|15|TRBJ2-7
TGCAGTGCTAGAGAACAGGGGAGGGACTCCTACGAGCAGTACTTC
CSAREQGRDSYEQYF
>-|TRBV2|medium-sized|14|TRBJ2-7
TGTGCCAGCAGTGGGTCCTCGCCCTTGGACGAGCAGTACTTC
CASSGSSPLDEQYF
>-|TRBV27|medium-sized|15|TRBJ2-1
TGTGCCAGCAGTTTTGCAGGGTTCGGTTTCAATGAGCAGTTCTTC
CASSFAGFGFNEQFF
>-|TRBV6-1|many|14|TRBJ1-5
TGTGCCAGCAGTGAATGGGCAGAGAATCAGCCCCAGCATTTT
CASSEWAENQPQHF